The clone carrying this TCR beta chain was counted only a few times. Its antigen remains unknown. MiXCR, applied by TCRdb to the reads, yields one record per CDR3 protein. Here the sample spans almost 550,000 distinct CDR3 sequences, about 15% being singletons. The CDR3 has 14 amino acids. V lost 5 bases, J lost 4 bases, and 11 bases lay in between. The entry originates in a study of T cell repertoires in cytomegalovirus infection. Study-level background: Evidence of both CMV infection and a matching HLA type came from public TCR beta signatures.

Study outcomes and limitations: HLA-C-restricted, CMV-specific TCR beta clonotypes were dominant ex vivo. Carriage of CMV together with the relevant HLA was identifiable through cumulative public TCR beta family frequency.

Material: CD8+ T cells from PBMCs. The origin of this receptor is a human donor in good health (CMV status not recorded). Some clones in this sample may be carry-over from other donors' samples. V is TRBV12-3 or TRBV12-4 and J is TRBJ1-4; D unresolved. CDR3 sequence: CASSIDTYNEKLFF. The CDR3 nucleotides read TGTGCCAGCAGTATAGACACCTATAATGAAAAACTGTTTTTT.